A single sample gave rise to the 16 T cell receptor beta chains below, sequenced in a study of CD8 T cells in Susac syndrome. Reverse transcription of 0.5 to 1 ug RNA used random hexamers. TCRdb fed the immunoSEQ multiplex PCR reads into MiXCR, producing one record per CDR3 protein. Here the sample spans 95,000 to 150,000 distinct CDR3 sequences, just under 95% being singletons. The source material was CD8+ T cells from PBMCs. Every receptor here comes from a human donor with Susac syndrome.

CDR3: CASSLTSRTGHEAFF. The CDR3 nucleotides are TGCGCCAGCAGCTTGACTTCGAGGACAGGGCATGAAGCTTTCTTT. The chain links TRBV5-1 to TRBJ1-1; 8 nucleotides agree with TRBD1. After removal of 1 base from V and 7 bases from J, the junction contained 9 bases not matched to a gene. The CDR3 is 15 residues long. Germline values: CDR1 SGHRS, CDR2 YFSETQ.

The V gene is TRBV29-1, the J gene TRBJ2-1; D gene unclear. CDR1 is SQVTM, CDR2 ANQGSEA, per germline. Trimming removed 2 bases at V and 5 bases at J, with 7 bases between. The CDR3 is 12 amino acids. CDR3 DNA sequence: TGCAGCGTTGAAAGACGGGACAATGAGCAGTTCTTC. Translated: CSVERRDNEQFF.

The V call is TRBV14, the J call TRBJ2-1, with TRBD1 matching 10 bases. This CDR3 is 14 amino acids long. V shed 5 bases and J 6 bases; nucleotides not matched to a gene: 4. CDR1 is SGHDN, CDR2 FVKESK, per germline. The CDR3 nucleotides are TGTGCCAGCAGCGACTGGACAGGGGGCAATGAGCAGTTCTTC. It specifies CASSDWTGGNEQFF.

The V and J genes are TRBV2 and TRBJ1-2; D uncertain. CDR1 and CDR2 from the germline V gene are SNHLY and FYNNEI. With 3 bases removed from V and 8 bases from J, the gap between germline ends came to 7 bases. CDR3 length equals 11 residues. CDR3 sequence reads: CASSDGWGYTF. Written as DNA, the CDR3 is TGTGCCAGCAGTGACGGGTGGGGCTACACCTTC. Variable domain in full (rest from reference TRBV2 and TRBJ1-2): EPEVTQTPSHQVTQMGQEVILRCVPISNHLYFYWYRQILGQKVEFLVSFYNNEISEKSEIFDDQFSVERPDGSNFTLKIRSTKLEDSAMYFCASSDGWGYTFGSGTRLTVV.

V and J are TRBV29-1 and TRBJ1-1; TRBD1 agrees at 7 bases. The CDR3 runs 12 residues. After removal of 2 bases from V and 6 bases from J, the junction contained 3 bases not matched to a gene. CDR1 is SQVTM, CDR2 ANQGSEA, per germline. CDR3 coding DNA: TGCAGCGTTGAAACTGGGACAGCTGAAGCTTTCTTT. It yields the protein CSVETGTAEAFF. The whole variable domain, remainder taken from reference TRBV29-1 and TRBJ1-1, is SAVISQKPSRDICQRGTSLTIQCQVDSQVTMMFWYRQQPGQSLTLIATANQGSEATYESGFVIDKFPISRPNLTFSTLTVSNMSPEDSSIYLCSVETGTAEAFFGQGTRLTVV.

The genes are TRBV14 and TRBJ2-7; possibly TRBD1 for D (6 bases). The CDR3 extends over 15 amino acids. Germline CDR1 reads SGHDN; CDR2 reads FVKESK. Trimming removed 1 base at V and 2 bases at J, with 12 bases between. CDR3 coding DNA: TGTGCCAGCAGCCAAGGGGCAGGGGTCCCCTACGAGCAGTACTTC. This sequence encodes CASSQGAGVPYEQYF.

This chain links TRBV5-1 with TRBJ2-5; D remains ambiguous. Germline V gene lookup returns CDR1 SGHRS and CDR2 YFSETQ. The V gene lost 3 bases and the J gene lost 3 bases, with 12 bases spanning the gap. This CDR3 is 14 amino acids long. The CDR3 sequence is CASSSVNWEETQYF. Here the CDR3 DNA reads TGCGCCAGCAGCTCTGTCAATTGGGAAGAGACCCAGTACTTC.

The chain employs TRBV2 and TRBJ2-3; D remains ambiguous. CDR1 is SNHLY, CDR2 FYNNEI, per germline. CDR3 length: 12 residues. V was cut by 6 bases and J by 4 bases, with 8 bases left in between. The CDR3 region is CASRTSPDTQYF. CDR3 nucleotide sequence: TGTGCCAGCAGGACAAGTCCAGATACGCAGTATTTT.

This chain connects TRBV7-2 to TRBJ2-7; possibly TRBD1 or TRBD2 for D (5 bases each). Trimming removed 1 base at V and 1 base at J, with 14 bases between. Germline lookup yields CDR1 SGHTA and CDR2 FQGNSA. This CDR3 has 16 residues. The CDR3 nucleotides are TGTGCCAGCAGCTTAGTTATGGGGGAGTTATCCTACGAGCAGTACTTC. This sequence encodes CASSLVMGELSYEQYF.

V is TRBV6-1 and J is TRBJ1-4; tentatively, D is TRBD1 (6 bases). The germline CDR1 and CDR2 sequences are MNHNS and SASEGT. The V end lost 5 bases, the J end lost 3 bases, and 16 bases lay between the germline ends. The CDR3 is made up of 16 amino acids. The CDR3 spells CASSLAGGAANEKLFF. The CDR3 region has the DNA TGTGCCAGCAGTCTGGCGGGGGGCGCGGCTAATGAAAAACTGTTTTTT.

This rearrangement joins TRBV29-1 to TRBJ1-1, with D uncertain. The germline V gene encodes CDR1 SQVTM and CDR2 ANQGSEA. This CDR3 has 14 residues. The V end was cut by 5 bases, the J end by 0 bases, with 13 bases between. Here the CDR3 reads CSVYQQTLNTEAFF. In nucleotides, the CDR3 is TGCAGCGTTTACCAACAGACCTTGAACACTGAAGCTTTCTTT.

The V gene is TRBV2, the J gene TRBJ1-2; D possibly corresponds to TRBD1 (6 bases). The V gene lost 8 bases and the J gene lost 6 bases, with 13 bases spanning the gap. In germline, CDR1 is SNHLY, CDR2 FYNNEI. The CDR3 consists of 12 residues. The CDR3 is CASYVAGDGYTF. The DNA for the CDR3 is TGTGCCAGCTATGTGGCAGGGGATGGCTACACCTTC. The full variable domain, rest sourced from reference TRBV2 and TRBJ1-2, is EPEVTQTPSHQVTQMGQEVILRCVPISNHLYFYWYRQILGQKVEFLVSFYNNEISEKSEIFDDQFSVERPDGSNFTLKIRSTKLEDSAMYFCASYVAGDGYTFGSGTRLTVV.

The genes are TRBV20-1 and TRBJ2-5, with D unresolved. The CDR3 has 11 residues. Trimming stripped 2 bases from V and 5 bases from J, with 6 bases between. Germline-derived CDR1 and CDR2 are DFQATT and SNEGSKA (reference sequence). CDR3 nucleotides: TGCAGTGCTAGATCCGAGGAGACCCAGTACTTC. Translation gives CSARSEETQYF.

The chain combines TRBV4-3 with TRBJ2-1; 11 bases line up with TRBD2. V was pared by 0 bases and J by 2 bases, with 6 bases of the junction left unmatched. In germline, CDR1 is LGHNA, CDR2 YSLEER. This CDR3 region has 18 residues. CDR3 sequence (DNA): TGCGCCAGCAGCCAAGAGGCTAGCGGGGGGATAGCCTACAATGAGCAGTTCTTC. It translates to CASSQEASGGIAYNEQFF.

The chain employs TRBV10-3 and TRBJ2-1, with D maybe TRBD1 (6 bases). The germline gives CDR1 ENHRY, CDR2 SYGVKD. The CDR3 length is 14 residues. Deletions cut 6 bases from V and 3 bases from J, with 12 bases between. CDR3 nucleotide sequence: TGTGCCATCAGGAGACAGGCGGGCTACAATGAGCAGTTCTTC. This sequence encodes CAIRRQAGYNEQFF.

The V call is TRBV29-1, the J call TRBJ1-2; a weak D match, TRBD1 (6 bases). Germline V gene lookup returns CDR1 SQVTM and CDR2 ANQGSEA. This CDR3 contains 17 residues. Between the trimmed V and J ends, which lost 6 bases and 4 bases, there was a span of 27 bases. CDR3 region: CSVNREGQVDPFYGYTF. CDR3 in DNA: TGCAGCGTGAACAGGGAAGGGCAAGTGGATCCGTTCTATGGCTACACCTTC.